This TCR beta chain was retrieved from a study of CD8 T cells in ankylosing spondylitis. TCRdb processed the 5' RACE reads anew with MiXCR; each CDR3 protein has one entry. The table records about 33,000 distinct CDR3 sequences, about an eighth of them present only once. CDR3 length equals 17 residues. After removal of 9 bases from V and 4 bases from J, the junction contained 14 bases not matched to a gene. CDR1 is MDHEN and CDR2 is SYDVKM in the germline V gene. Sequencing input: synovial fluid, either unsorted or a sorted T cell fraction (not recorded which). The TCR was taken from a male donor with ankylosing spondylitis. The chain combines TRBV28 with TRBJ1-3, with 11 bases lining up with TRBD1. CDR3 DNA: TGTGCCAGTTTCCCGGGGACAGGGGGGTTGTTAGGAAACACCATATATTTT. Translating gives CASFPGTGGLLGNTIYF.